One and the same sample provided the 13 T cell receptor beta chains below, sequenced in a study of cytomegalovirus exposure and HLA in healthy donors. The PCR used 60 Vbeta and 13 Jbeta primers. Sequencing was performed with immunoSEQ multiplex PCR; in TCRdb, only in-frame clones are kept and a portion is missing. The sample includes tens of thousands of clones, 75% of them seen just once. Sequenced sample: PBMCs. These receptor sequences come from a man aged 40-50 years in good health and CMV-seronegative.

This chain uses TRBV6-6 with TRBJ2-1, with D tentatively TRBD1 (5 bases). CDR1 and CDR2 from the germline V gene are MNHNY and SVGAGI (reference sequence). V was clipped by 6 bases and J by 9 bases, with 12 bases between them. This CDR3 has 12 residues. Written as DNA, the CDR3 is TGTGCCAGCAGCCTCCAGGGTCGTGAGCAGTTCTTC. Amino acids: CASSLQGREQFF.

The V and J genes are TRBV5-1 and TRBJ2-2; TRBD1 is a possible D gene (6 bases). V was trimmed by 5 bases and J by 14 bases, leaving 22 bases between them. Germline V gives CDR1 SGHRS, CDR2 YFSETQ. The CDR3 runs to 14 residues. CDR3 nucleotide sequence: TGCGCCAGCAGATATCGGGACATCTCCCCCTTTCTGTTTTTT. This gives the protein CASRYRDISPFLFF.

The V call is TRBV28, the J call TRBJ2-7, with unresolved D. Germline CDR1 is MDHEN and CDR2 is SYDVKM. V gave up 5 bases and J gave up 2 bases, with 22 bases separating them. The CDR3 is 17 residues long. The DNA for the CDR3 is TGTGCCAGCAGTCTATACACCCGGGTGCGGCCCACCTACGAGCAGTACTTC. Amino acid sequence: CASSLYTRVRPTYEQYF.

The rearrangement uses TRBV7-9 and TRBJ2-7; 11 bases match TRBD1. After removal of 4 bases from V and 3 bases from J, the junction contained 5 bases not matched to a gene. The CDR3 sequence is 15 residues long. Germline V lookup: CDR1 SEHNR, CDR2 FQNEAQ (reference sequence). CDR3 sequence (DNA): TGTGCCAGCAGCTATGCCGGGACAGGGGGCTACGAGCAGTACTTC. Translating it yields CASSYAGTGGYEQYF.

This clone was counted a few times. J is TRBJ1-6 and V is TRBV28, with TRBD1 matching over 10 bases. Germline values: CDR1 MDHEN, CDR2 SYDVKM. The CDR3 covers 15 residues. V gave up 5 bases and J gave up 7 bases; unmatched junction bases: 5. The CDR3 sequence: CASSEPGQGNSPLHF. The CDR3 DNA sequence: TGTGCCAGCAGTGAACCGGGACAGGGGAATTCACCCCTCCACTTT.

The CDR3 DNA sequence: TGTGCCAGCTCACGAGGGGAGGATCAGCCCCAGCATTTT. This translates into CASSRGEDQPQHF. The rearrangement joins TRBV18 to TRBJ1-5, with TRBD1 as a possible D gene (5 bases). Deletions cut 4 bases from V and 5 bases from J, with 9 bases between. The CDR3 spans 13 residues. Germline CDR1 KGHSH, CDR2 LQKENI.

The chain has TRBV6-5 and TRBJ1-1; D is ambiguous. V lost 3 bases, J lost 3 bases, and 14 bases lay in between. The CDR3 runs 15 residues. Per the germline V gene, CDR1 is MNHEY and CDR2 is SVGAGI. The CDR3 bases are TGTGCCAGCAGTTATAAATGGAGGGTGGACACTGAAGCTTTCTTT. This gives the protein CASSYKWRVDTEAFF.

The gene calls are TRBV5-6 and TRBJ1-1; D might be TRBD1 (5 bases). V gave up 4 bases and J gave up 10 bases, with 11 bases separating them. The CDR3 totals 11 residues. Germline V gives CDR1 SGHDT, CDR2 YYEEEE. The CDR3 protein is CASSQTGVAFF. The CDR3 bases are TGTGCCAGCAGCCAGACGGGGGTAGCTTTCTTT.

The rearrangement joins TRBV5-4 to TRBJ2-7, with TRBD2 matching over 9 bases. V lost 0 bases and J lost 6; bases outside the gene matches: 4. Per the germline V gene, CDR1 is SGHNT and CDR2 is YYREEE (reference sequence). The CDR3 has 14 residues. The CDR3 protein is CASSLVAGGGEQYF. CDR3 nucleotide sequence: TGTGCCAGCAGCTTGGTCGCGGGAGGGGGCGAGCAGTACTTC.

The gene calls are TRBV27 and TRBJ1-3, with D unresolved. V lost 3 bases and J lost 0, with 9 bases in between. The CDR3 length is 15 residues. CDR1 is MNHEY and CDR2 is SMNVEV in the germline V gene (reference sequence). Here the CDR3 reads CASSLSGGSGNTIYF. As DNA, the CDR3 is TGTGCCAGCAGTTTGTCGGGTGGCTCTGGAAACACCATATATTTT.

This clone has more than one count but fewer than ten. The rearrangement joins TRBV28 to TRBJ1-5; D gene unclear. CDR1 and CDR2 from the germline V gene are MDHEN and SYDVKM. The V and J ends lost 3 bases and 0 bases respectively, with 12 bases between them. There are 16 residues in the CDR3. The CDR3 protein is CASSLVTVNSNQPQHF. DNA for the CDR3: TGTGCCAGCAGTTTGGTAACAGTCAATAGCAATCAGCCCCAGCATTTT. Full variable domain (outside the CDR3, taken from reference TRBV28 and TRBJ1-5): DVKVTQSSRYLVKRTGEKVFLECVQDMDHENMFWYRQDPGLGLRLIYFSYDVKMKEKGDIPEGYSVSREKKERFSLILESASTNQTSMYLCASSLVTVNSNQPQHFGDGTRLSIL.

The gene calls are TRBV29-1 and TRBJ2-7, with no clear D. The V gene lost 3 bases and the J gene lost 5 bases, with 11 bases spanning the gap. Per germline, CDR1 SQVTM and CDR2 ANQGSEA. This CDR3 has 12 residues. CDR3 sequence: CSVDVLPNEQYF. CDR3 nucleotide sequence: TGCAGCGTTGATGTCTTACCTAACGAGCAGTACTTC.

The gene calls are TRBV10-3 and TRBJ2-1; 9 nucleotides align to TRBD1. Germline CDR1 is ENHRY and CDR2 is SYGVKD. V gave up 6 bases and J gave up 2 bases; unmatched junction bases: 11. The CDR3 loop spans 17 amino acids. Written as DNA, the CDR3 is TGTGCCATCAGCGAAACACAGGGGGCTCCTACCTACAATGAGCAGTTCTTC. Its translation: CAISETQGAPTYNEQFF.